Shown below are 11 T cell receptor beta chains from a single sample sequenced in a study of Ad26.COV2.S vaccination and SARS-CoV-2 variants. Generated by immunoSEQ multiplex PCR, the TCRdb table keeps only in-frame clones and is missing some. Among 360,000 or so clones listed, around 91% were seen once. Treatment meaning: around 19 received Ad26.COV2.S at low or high dose, single or two shots; about five received placebo; per-sample allocation not given. Sampling happened 63 days after the first vaccine or placebo injection. The sequenced sample was peripheral blood, obtained in a trial of Ad26.COV2.S vaccine versus placebo. These receptors were obtained from a person between 18 and 60 years old who received the Ad26.COV2.S COVID-19 vaccine or a placebo.

The V call is TRBV5-1, the J call TRBJ1-1; 7 bases fit TRBD1. The CDR3 has 16 amino acids. V dropped 0 bases and J dropped 0; count of bases not matched to a gene: 5. Germline-derived CDR1 and CDR2 are SGHRS and YFSETQ. The CDR3 region is CASSLEGALMNTEAFF. The CDR3 DNA is TGCGCCAGCAGCTTGGAGGGGGCACTGATGAACACTGAAGCTTTCTTT.

The chain recombines TRBV11-3 with TRBJ2-7; D is perhaps TRBD2 (6 bases). CDR3 length: 14 amino acids. Germline V gene data show CDR1 as SGHNT and CDR2 as YENEEA. V was trimmed by 5 bases and J by 3 bases, leaving 14 bases between them. The CDR3 DNA sequence: TGTGCCAGCAGCAGCCGGAGGGTCGGCTACGAGCAGTACTTC. Amino acids: CASSSRRVGYEQYF.

This chain connects TRBV19 to TRBJ1-5; D may be TRBD1 (6 bases). Germline assignment: CDR1 LNHDA and CDR2 SQIVND (reference sequence). V was cut by 5 bases and J by 5 bases, with 13 bases left in between. The CDR3 covers 14 residues. CDR3 protein: CASSSGVFDQPQHF. The CDR3 nucleotides are TGTGCCAGTAGTTCAGGGGTTTTCGATCAGCCCCAGCATTTT.

The chain carries TRBV4-2 and TRBJ2-7, with D unresolved. Germline loops: CDR1 LGHNA, CDR2 YNFKEQ. The V gene lost 4 bases and the J gene lost 3 bases, with 13 bases spanning the gap. This CDR3 spans 14 amino acids. The CDR3, as DNA: TGTGCCAGCAGCCCCAGGCTTGGCAGCTACGAGCAGTACTTC. As protein: CASSPRLGSYEQYF.

The gene calls are TRBV7-2 and TRBJ2-3, with D unresolved. CDR1 and CDR2 from the germline V gene are SGHTA and FQGNSA. Deletions cut 4 bases from V and 1 base from J, with 9 bases between. The length of the CDR3 is 14 residues. This chain's CDR3 is CASSSGRGTDTQYF. The CDR3 DNA reads as TGTGCCAGCAGCTCCGGAAGGGGCACAGATACGCAGTATTTT.

The chain links TRBV27 to TRBJ1-4, with 7 bases lining up with TRBD1. CDR3 length: 16 residues. Germline CDR1 and CDR2: MNHEY and SMNVEV (reference sequence). The trim removed 6 bases at V and 4 bases at J, leaving 11 bases unmatched. The CDR3 DNA follows: TGTGCCAGCAGAAGCTTGGGACAGCAACTTAATGAAAAACTGTTTTTT. Encoded protein: CASRSLGQQLNEKLFF.

The genes are TRBV24-1 and TRBJ2-5; TRBD2 might be the D (7 bases). CDR1 KGHDR and CDR2 SFDVKD come from the germline V gene. There are 16 residues in the CDR3. V lost 5 bases, J lost 1 base, and 16 bases lay in between. The DNA for the CDR3 is TGTGCCACCAGTGTGGGGGGGCGAGTAACCCAAGAGACCCAGTACTTC. Its protein product is CATSVGGRVTQETQYF.

This sequence joins TRBV5-1 and TRBJ1-2, with TRBD1 matching over 7 bases. CDR1 and CDR2 from the germline V gene are SGHRS and YFSETQ. V dropped 0 bases and J dropped 3; count of bases not matched to a gene: 2. There are 14 residues in the CDR3. The CDR3 DNA is TGCGCCAGCAGCTTGGGTGACAGGGACTATGGCTACACCTTC. Protein: CASSLGDRDYGYTF.

This chain joins TRBV28 and TRBJ2-2; D is uncertain. Germline CDR1 and CDR2: MDHEN and SYDVKM. This CDR3 contains 12 residues. V was clipped by 7 bases and J by 6 bases, with 9 bases between them. The CDR3 nucleotides read TGTGCCAGCAAGGGTTTCCCCGGGGAGCTGTTTTTT. It yields the protein CASKGFPGELFF.

This chain joins TRBV11-3 and TRBJ2-7, with a possible D match to TRBD2 (5 bases). With 3 bases removed from V and 6 bases from J, the gap between germline ends came to 15 bases. The CDR3 length is 14 residues. Per germline, CDR1 SGHNT and CDR2 YENEEA. The CDR3 loop reads CASSLERSSGEQYF. In DNA, the CDR3 is TGTGCCAGCAGCTTGGAGCGGAGCAGCGGCGAGCAGTACTTC.

The rearrangement joins TRBV5-1 to TRBJ1-1; no reliable D call. The ends were cut back, 3 bases at V and 0 bases at J, with 6 bases in the middle. CDR3 length: 13 residues. The germline gives CDR1 SGHRS, CDR2 YFSETQ. The CDR3 spells CASSSDLNTEAFF. The CDR3, as DNA: TGCGCCAGCAGCTCGGACCTGAACACTGAAGCTTTCTTT.